This T cell receptor (beta chain) was recorded in a study of somatic mutations in cytotoxic T cells in rheumatoid arthritis. Sequencing used immunoSEQ multiplex PCR; TCRdb keeps in-frame clones, though not all of them. The sample has some 30,000 clones, about 88% seen once. Sequences were obtained from CD8+ T cells sorted from blood. The receptor was isolated from an adult with rheumatoid arthritis.

CDR3 sequence reads: CASSRERPSYNEQFF. For the CDR3, the DNA is TGCGCCAGCAGCCGTGAGCGGCCCTCCTACAATGAGCAGTTCTTC. The chain links TRBV4-1 to TRBJ2-1; D may be TRBD2 (5 bases). Between the trimmed V and J ends, which lost 4 bases and 0 bases, there was a span of 10 bases. Germline V lookup: CDR1 MGHRA, CDR2 YSYEKL. The CDR3 length is 15 residues.